What follows describes a single T cell receptor (beta chain). Its antigen is unknown. The sample belongs to a study of Ad26.COV2.S vaccination and SARS-CoV-2 variants. Produced via immunoSEQ multiplex PCR; TCRdb's table is partial and in-frame only. The sample yields 300,000 to 350,000 clones, roughly 90% seen once. CDR1 SQVTM and CDR2 ANQGSEA come from the germline V gene. V gave up 4 bases and J gave up 0 bases, with 4 bases separating them. The CDR3 runs to 11 residues. Overall study results and limits: Vaccinated individuals (as opposed to placebo recipients) had higher spike-specific TCR breadth. Spike-specific responses of CD8+ and CD4+ T cells were reported to display substantial breadth after vaccination.

The treatment is: some 20 received Ad26.COV2.S at low or high dose, single or two shots; about 5 received placebo; per-sample allocation not given. The study sampled participants on day 63 after the first vaccine or placebo injection. This sequence joins TRBV29-1 and TRBJ2-7; D is uncertain. The specimen was peripheral blood, collected in a trial of Ad26.COV2.S vaccine versus placebo. This clonotype originated in a person between 18 and 65 years old who received the Ad26.COV2.S COVID-19 vaccine or a placebo. In DNA, the CDR3 is TGCAGCGTTGGGGTCTCCTACGAGCAGTACTTC. It codes for CSVGVSYEQYF.